This T cell receptor (beta chain) was documented in a study of blood T cell repertoires in COVID-19. CDR1 is MDHEN, CDR2 SYDVKM, per germline. CDR3 length equals 11 residues. The ends were cut back, 3 bases at V and 10 bases at J, with 9 bases in the middle. TCRdb's copy holds only in-frame clones and misses some; the assay was immunoSEQ multiplex PCR. The sample lists roughly 150,000 clones; approximately 91% were seen once. Sequencing was carried out using peripheral blood. The receptor's source is a woman in her 70s with acute or convalescent COVID-19. The chain recombines TRBV28 with TRBJ1-1; D not resolved. DNA of the CDR3: TGTGCCAGCAGTTTCCATCTCGGAGCTTTCTTT. This gives the protein CASSFHLGAFF.